Below, 3 T cell receptor beta chains from the same sample are listed, as sequenced in a study of blood T cell repertoires in COVID-19 (dated by TCRdb to 2018 to 2021). Receptor libraries were prepared by the immunoSEQ multiplex PCR assay. Drawn from immuneACCESS, this table holds only the in-frame rearrangements with V and J called that TCRdb kept. Clones are partly lost; checked studies trace under half to an unresolved V gene and leave the rest unexplained. The sample profile shows under 75,000 clones; around 88% of them were found once. Jointly, the top ten make up 15% to 20% of the sample. The material sequenced was peripheral blood. The receptors were sampled from a woman older than 75 with active COVID-19.

V usage is TRBV28 and J usage is TRBJ2-7; TRBD1 matches 8 bases. The CDR3 consists of 15 residues. V dropped 7 bases and J dropped 5; count of bases not matched to a gene: 13. Germline V gene lookup returns CDR1 MDHEN and CDR2 SYDVKM. The CDR3 DNA reads TGTGCCAGCACCCTAGGACCCAGGGGGCACAACGAGCAGTACTTC. Translating it yields CASTLGPRGHNEQYF.

This clone has only a few counts. V gene TRBV6-5 combines with J gene TRBJ1-1; TRBD1 might be the D (5 bases). This CDR3 has 13 residues. With 7 bases removed from V and 2 bases from J, the gap between germline ends came to 11 bases. CDR1 is MNHEY, CDR2 SVGAGI, per germline. The CDR3 nucleotides are TGTGCCAGCAAGTGGGGCACTAACACTGAAGCTTTCTTT. This sequence encodes CASKWGTNTEAFF.

CDR3: CASRPAGTAYNEQFF. The CDR3 nucleotides are TGTGCCAGCAGACCAGCCGGGACAGCTTACAATGAGCAGTTCTTC. The V gene is TRBV5-8, the J gene TRBJ2-1; 7 nucleotides line up with TRBD1. V lost 5 bases, J lost 4 bases, and 9 bases stayed unmatched. The length of the CDR3 is 15 residues. CDR1 is SGHTS and CDR2 is YDEGEE in the germline V gene.